This record looks at one T cell receptor beta chain sequence and its context. Its antigen is still unknown. Within one base of it there is no much larger clone, and no base qualities were kept. Instrument used: Illumina HiSeq 2500. TCR beta libraries were prepared by quantitative 5'-RACE with molecular barcodes. For the original study's pipeline: Disease-linked TCR variants were identified with a new computational method built on a probabilistic model of VDJ rearrangement. TCRdb reworked the public reads: Q25 trimming with fastp, MiXCR clone assembly, productive beta chains retained. CDR3 protein duplicates are merged, each entry listing the most common genes and DNA. The authors' filters were not applied to this entry. This sample gives about 150,000 distinct CDR3 sequences in total; around 42% of them show up just once. Nearly 15% of the sample is held by the ten biggest clonotypes. The source of the sample is a study of CD8 T cells in ankylosing spondylitis listed by TCRdb under 2017. Regarding the study in general: T cell receptor beta repertoires were profiled in healthy donors and ankylosing spondylitis patients so that disease-linked TCR variants could be found. The full study cohort comprised about 25 ankylosing spondylitis patients and roughly 110 healthy donors. Samples of peripheral blood were taken, and for ankylosing spondylitis patients, synovial fluid was collected as well. General conclusions and limits of the study: A TCR beta motif of several highly homologous amino acid variants appeared characteristic of blood from ankylosing spondylitis patients. The disease-linked clones were reported to be significantly enriched in matched synovial fluid samples from ankylosing spondylitis patients. Some motif variants had previously been reported in the synovial fluid and blood of reactive arthritis patients, which suggests shared mechanisms of disease initiation. A CD8+ phenotype was shown by the disease-linked clones, which were found at relatively low frequencies in peripheral blood.

The CDR3 runs 14 residues from the cysteine to the phenylalanine. The DNA shown is the 42-base CDR3, in frame from base 1. Germline trimming: 2 bases from V, 5 bases from J; junction bases outside gene matches: 5. The CDR1 and CDR2 encoded by the germline V gene (reference sequence) are DFQATT and SNEGSKA. Synovial fluid samples were paired with blood samples taken from the same ankylosing spondylitis patients. This TCR was sampled from a male donor with ankylosing spondylitis. This chain is built from TRBV20-1 and TRBJ2-3, and 9 junctional nucleotides match TRBD2. Sequencing input: synovial fluid, either unsorted or a sorted T cell fraction (not recorded which). The DNA is as follows: TGCAGTGCTAGACAGGCGGGAGGGGTAGATACGCAGTATTTT. It specifies CSARQAGGVDTQYF.